The count of the clone carrying this TCR beta chain is one. The entry originates in a study of cytomegalovirus exposure and HLA in healthy donors. With 1 base removed from V and 1 base from J, the gap between germline ends came to 7 bases. Looked up from germline, CDR1 is SGHTA and CDR2 is FQGNSA. CDR3 size: 14 residues. PCR employed 60 Vbeta and 13 Jbeta primers. Method: immunoSEQ multiplex PCR; TCRdb's copy keeps in-frame clones and lacks some. The data contain about 260,000 clones, approximately 85% of them seen just once; the ten biggest clones take up roughly 2%. The genes are TRBV7-2 and TRBJ1-1; D uncertain. Sequenced input: PBMCs. This clonotype was obtained from a woman between 40 and 55 years old in good health and CMV-seropositive. CDR3 bases: TGTGCCAGCAGCTTAGTGGGAGCGAACACTGAAGCTTTCTTT. This encodes CASSLVGANTEAFF.